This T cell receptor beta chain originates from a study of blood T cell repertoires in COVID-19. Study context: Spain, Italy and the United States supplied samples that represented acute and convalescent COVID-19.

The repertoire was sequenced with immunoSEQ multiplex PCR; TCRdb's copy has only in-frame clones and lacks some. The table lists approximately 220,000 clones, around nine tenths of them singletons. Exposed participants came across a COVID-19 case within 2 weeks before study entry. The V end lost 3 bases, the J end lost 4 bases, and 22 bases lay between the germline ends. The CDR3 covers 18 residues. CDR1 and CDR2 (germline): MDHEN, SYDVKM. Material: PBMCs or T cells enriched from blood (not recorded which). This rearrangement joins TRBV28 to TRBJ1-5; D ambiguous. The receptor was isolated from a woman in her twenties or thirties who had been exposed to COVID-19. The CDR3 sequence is CASSLPRRGGQLNQPQHF. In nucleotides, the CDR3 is TGTGCCAGCAGTTTGCCGCGACGGGGAGGGCAATTAAATCAGCCCCAGCATTTT.